Listed below are T cell receptor beta chains from one sample, sequenced in a study of OX40 agonist ivuxolimab in advanced cancers. Assay: immunoSEQ multiplex PCR; the TCRdb copy retains only in-frame clones and omits some. The data contain roughly 53,000 clones, about 88% of them singletons. The sample in question was CD4+ or CD8+ T cells sorted from blood, obtained in a trial of the OX40 agonist ivuxolimab. These receptors all come from an adult with an advanced solid tumor such as melanoma, head and neck, liver or kidney cancer. Each CDR3 is given with its conserved first and last residue. The D gene is left open where the match is weak. Expanded clones get a size class; other rows say once, few or many, or leave the size out.

DNA: TGTGCCAGCACCCCCACGGGAGCCAATTCACCCCTCCACTTT; CDR3: CASTPTGANSPLHF; D: .; size: .; V: TRBV25-1; J: TRBJ1-6
DNA: TGTGCCAGCAGGCCCTCGGGGAGGACCCCGGACGAGCAGTACTTC; CDR3: CASRPSGRTPDEQYF; D: .; size: .; V: TRBV28; J: TRBJ2-7
DNA: TGTGCCAGCAGTGCGGCAGGGGGCTCCTACGAGCAGTACTTC; CDR3: CASSAAGGSYEQYF; D: TRBD1; size: .; V: TRBV25-1; J: TRBJ2-7
DNA: TGTGCCAGCAGCTTAGGTCGGACAATGAACACTGAAGCTTTCTTT; CDR3: CASSLGRTMNTEAFF; D: .; size: .; V: TRBV7-9; J: TRBJ1-1
DNA: TGTGCCAGCAGCGCCCCGGGACATAGGAATGAGCAGTTCTTC; CDR3: CASSAPGHRNEQFF; D: .; size: few; V: TRBV5-8; J: TRBJ2-1
DNA: TGCGCCAGCAGCCCGGGGGGAGTCAATCAGCCCCAGCATTTT; CDR3: CASSPGGVNQPQHF; D: .; size: .; V: TRBV5-1; J: TRBJ1-5
DNA: TGTGCCAGCAGGACGGGACAGGGCACAGATACGCAGTATTTT; CDR3: CASRTGQGTDTQYF; D: TRBD1; size: .; V: TRBV6-1; J: TRBJ2-3
DNA: TGCGCCAGCAGCCAACGGACGGAAGAGACCCAGTACTTC; CDR3: CASSQRTEETQYF; D: .; size: .; V: TRBV4-1; J: TRBJ2-5
DNA: TGTGCCAGTAGGAAGGGTTGGAATCAGCCCCAGCATTTT; CDR3: CASRKGWNQPQHF; D: .; size: .; V: TRBV19; J: TRBJ1-5
DNA: TGTGCCTGTACAGGGGGTATACCTAACTATGGCTACACCTTC; CDR3: CACTGGIPNYGYTF; D: TRBD1; size: .; V: TRBV30; J: TRBJ1-2
DNA: TGTGCCACCAGCAGGGGTCTAGCGGGAGCCGAGCAGTACTTC; CDR3: CATSRGLAGAEQYF; D: TRBD2; size: .; V: TRBV15; J: TRBJ2-7
DNA: TGTGCCAGCTCACCACCTGCAGGGATTGATACGCAGTATTTT; CDR3: CASSPPAGIDTQYF; D: .; size: .; V: TRBV18; J: TRBJ2-3
DNA: TGTGCCTGGAACTCACCGGGACAGCTAAATTCACCCCTCCACTTT; CDR3: CAWNSPGQLNSPLHF; D: TRBD1; size: few; V: TRBV30; J: TRBJ1-6
DNA: TGTGCCAGCAGGGGGGGGCTAGCCCCAGATACGCAGTATTTT; CDR3: CASRGGLAPDTQYF; D: .; size: .; V: TRBV5-4; J: TRBJ2-3
DNA: TGTGCCAGCAGAGTTACGGACAGGGGTGCCGGGGAGCTGTTTTTT; CDR3: CASRVTDRGAGELFF; D: TRBD1; size: .; V: TRBV6-5; J: TRBJ2-2
DNA: TGTGCTAGCAGCCCGGGACCCCCCTACGAGCAGTACTTC; CDR3: CASSPGPPYEQYF; D: .; size: .; V: TRBV7-7; J: TRBJ2-7
DNA: TGTGCCAGTAGTGTGGACGAATCCTCTCGTGAAGCTTTCTTT; CDR3: CASSVDESSREAFF; D: .; size: .; V: TRBV19; J: TRBJ1-1
DNA: TGTGCCAGCAGTATTCTAGACTTGTCCCAGCATTTT; CDR3: CASSILDLSQHF; D: .; size: .; V: TRBV28; J: TRBJ1-5
DNA: TGTGCCAGCTCATCGACCTCAGACCCCAATCAGCCCCAGCATTTT; CDR3: CASSSTSDPNQPQHF; D: .; size: .; V: TRBV18; J: TRBJ1-5
DNA: TGTGCCATCAGTGAGTCGGGGGGTCCCTATGGCTACACCTTC; CDR3: CAISESGGPYGYTF; D: .; size: .; V: TRBV10-3; J: TRBJ1-2
DNA: TGCAGCGTCCAAACAGGGAAGAACACTGAAGCTTTCTTT; CDR3: CSVQTGKNTEAFF; D: .; size: .; V: TRBV29-1; J: TRBJ1-1
DNA: TGTGCCAGCAGTAGCCGGTGGGGTAGCAATCAGCCCCAGCATTTT; CDR3: CASSSRWGSNQPQHF; D: .; size: .; V: TRBV6-5; J: TRBJ1-5
DNA: TGCGCCAGCAGCCCCTGGAGGGGAGGTGAAAAACTGTTTTTT; CDR3: CASSPWRGGEKLFF; D: .; size: .; V: TRBV5-1; J: TRBJ1-4
DNA: TGTGCCAGCAGTCCCGGAATCTCCTACAATGAGCAGTTCTTC; CDR3: CASSPGISYNEQFF; D: .; size: .; V: TRBV6-5; J: TRBJ2-1
DNA: TGTGCCAGCAGCCCCTGGGACAGGGGGCGCACCGGGGAGCTGTTTTTT; CDR3: CASSPWDRGRTGELFF; D: TRBD1; size: .; V: TRBV5-5; J: TRBJ2-2
DNA: TGTGCCAGCCGGAATTTGCCCTACGAGCAGTACTTC; CDR3: CASRNLPYEQYF; D: .; size: .; V: TRBV14; J: TRBJ2-7
DNA: TGTGCCAGCAGCTTTTTTAAGACTCCGGAGACCCAGTACTTC; CDR3: CASSFFKTPETQYF; D: .; size: once; V: TRBV5-5; J: TRBJ2-5
DNA: TGCGCCAGCACCAGGGCCGGCCCCAACTACGAGCAGTACTTC; CDR3: CASTRAGPNYEQYF; D: .; size: .; V: TRBV10-1; J: TRBJ2-7
DNA: TGTGCCAGCAGCGCAAACGGGGACACTGAAGCTTTCTTT; CDR3: CASSANGDTEAFF; D: .; size: few; V: TRBV7-3; J: TRBJ1-1
DNA: TGTGCCAGTACCCTCCGACGGGAATCCTACAATGAGCAGTTCTTC; CDR3: CASTLRRESYNEQFF; D: .; size: .; V: TRBV10-3; J: TRBJ2-1